Presented here are 23 T cell receptor beta chains from one specimen sequenced in a study of blood T cell repertoires in COVID-19. Method: immunoSEQ multiplex PCR; TCRdb's copy keeps in-frame clones and lacks some. Of over 150,000 clones listed, less than 90% were seen once; the top ten hold roughly 7%. Sequencing was performed on PBMCs or T cells enriched from blood (not recorded which). Receptors were obtained from a woman between 50 and 59 years old who had recovered from COVID-19.

The CDR3 loop is CATSDALPGYAGELFF. The DNA of the CDR3 is TGTGCCACCAGTGACGCCCTTCCGGGGTACGCCGGGGAGCTGTTTTTT. The chain carries TRBV24-1 and TRBJ2-2; D might be TRBD2 (5 bases). Germline CDR1 and CDR2: KGHDR and SFDVKD. V lost 4 bases and J 6 bases, leaving 17 bases between the germline ends. This CDR3 has 16 amino acids.

The chain employs TRBV11-2 and TRBJ2-5, with D unresolved. Germline CDR1 and CDR2: SGHAT and FQNNGV. The V end lost 6 bases, the J end lost 5 bases, and 22 bases lay between the germline ends. The CDR3 contains 16 residues. As DNA, the CDR3 is TGTGCCAGCAGACCCAACGCCAGAAATGCATTTGAGACCCAGTACTTC. Translation gives CASRPNARNAFETQYF.

V usage is TRBV29-1 and J usage is TRBJ2-1; 10 nucleotides align to TRBD2. The CDR3 has 18 residues. The germline gives CDR1 SQVTM, CDR2 ANQGSEA. V lost 7 bases and J lost 4; bases outside the gene matches: 19. The CDR3 here is CSGLRDGGLAANYNEQFF. DNA of the CDR3: TGCAGCGGCCTACGGGACGGAGGACTAGCGGCTAATTACAATGAGCAGTTCTTC.

The chain has TRBV27 and TRBJ2-3; D may be TRBD2 (7 bases). The CDR3 length is 17 residues. Germline V gene data show CDR1 as MNHEY and CDR2 as SMNVEV (reference sequence). The V end was cut by 5 bases, the J end by 1 base, with 19 bases between. CDR3 sequence (DNA): TGTGCCAGCAGTCACTTGCTCATAGGGGGGGGCACAGATACGCAGTATTTT. Protein sequence: CASSHLLIGGGTDTQYF.

This chain links TRBV20-1 with TRBJ2-1; 12 nucleotides match TRBD2. The CDR3 sequence is 18 residues long. V gave up 3 bases and J gave up 7 bases; unmatched junction bases: 16. The V gene's germline CDR1 is DFQATT and CDR2 SNEGSKA (reference sequence). The CDR3 sequence: CSASARLLAGGPGNEQFF. The CDR3, as DNA: TGCAGTGCTAGTGCCCGGCTCCTAGCGGGAGGGCCGGGGAATGAGCAGTTCTTC.

The chain combines TRBV13 with TRBJ2-7; 8 positions agree with TRBD1. The CDR3 loop spans 15 amino acids. The germline CDR1 and CDR2 sequences are PRHDT and FYEKMQ (reference sequence). V lost 1 base to trimming and J lost 2 bases; unmatched junction nucleotides: 4. The CDR3 spells CASSLARQGPYEQYF. Here the CDR3 DNA reads TGTGCCAGCAGCTTAGCCCGACAGGGGCCCTACGAGCAGTACTTC.

V and J are TRBV3-1 (or the pseudogene TRBV3-2) and TRBJ2-7; 12 bases align to TRBD2. CDR1 and CDR2 (germline): LGHDT, YNNKEL (reference sequence). The CDR3 has 17 amino acids. The V and J ends lost 0 bases and 2 bases, in that order; junction bases with no gene match: 5. Here the CDR3 reads CASSQDPASGRAYEQYF. The CDR3 DNA reads TGTGCCAGCAGCCAAGATCCGGCTAGCGGGAGGGCCTACGAGCAGTACTTC.

The J gene is TRBJ1-2, the V gene TRBV7-8; 7 positions match TRBD1. Unmatched junction bases numbered 5, after V lost 5 bases and J lost 8 bases. The V gene's germline CDR1 is SGHVS and CDR2 FQNEAQ. The CDR3 sequence is 12 residues long. The CDR3 spells CASSRDRDGYTF. The CDR3 DNA follows: TGTGCCAGCAGCCGAGACAGGGACGGCTACACCTTC.

The J gene is TRBJ1-5, the V gene TRBV27; D remains ambiguous. V shed 4 bases and J shed 4 bases, with 5 bases lying between them. This CDR3 spans 12 amino acids. Germline V gives CDR1 MNHEY, CDR2 SMNVEV (reference sequence). The DNA for the CDR3 is TGTGCCAGCAGTTCCAGGAATCAGCCCCAGCATTTT. The encoded protein is CASSSRNQPQHF.

V is TRBV11-3 and J is TRBJ1-3; D is perhaps TRBD1 (5 bases). V lost 0 bases and J 0 bases, leaving 9 bases between the germline ends. Germline V gene sequence: CDR1 SGHNT, CDR2 YENEEA. The CDR3 covers 16 residues. The CDR3 spells CASSLDATVSGNTIYF. For the CDR3, the DNA is TGTGCCAGCAGCTTAGATGCGACAGTCTCTGGAAACACCATATATTTT. The full variable domain, with the rest looked up from reference TRBV11-3 and TRBJ1-3, is EAGVVQSPRYKIIEKKQPVAFWCNPISGHNTLYWYLQNLGQGPELLIRYENEEAVDDSQLPKDRFSAERLKGVDSTLKIQPAELGDSAVYLCASSLDATVSGNTIYFGEGSWLTVV.

The rearrangement links TRBV5-3 to TRBJ2-3; D perhaps matches TRBD1 (5 bases). TRBV5-3 is annotated as an ORF whose role is uncertain. The CDR3 is 16 residues long. The germline V and J ends were trimmed by 2 bases and 6 bases, with 19 bases remaining between them. CDR3 coding DNA: TGTGCCAGAAGCTTACTTCTTTCAGGGTGCATGGATACGCAGTATTTT. Its protein is CARSLLLSGCMDTQYF.

The chain carries TRBV9 and TRBJ2-1; 12 nucleotides align to TRBD2. Germline V CDR1 and CDR2: SGDLS, YYNGEE. V dropped 0 bases and J dropped 9; count of bases not matched to a gene: 7. CDR3 length equals 16 residues. CDR3 amino acids: CASSVGTSGALPEQFF. The DNA for the CDR3 is TGTGCCAGCAGCGTAGGGACTAGCGGGGCCCTTCCTGAGCAGTTCTTC.

The chain combines TRBV27 with TRBJ2-5; 7 positions match TRBD1. V gave up 5 bases and J gave up 2 bases; unmatched junction bases: 11. Germline assignment: CDR1 MNHEY and CDR2 SMNVEV (reference sequence). This CDR3 has 16 amino acids. CDR3 DNA sequence: TGTGCCAGCAGTCCTTCTCCGGGACAGTGGCAAGAGACCCAGTACTTC. This codes for CASSPSPGQWQETQYF.

The gene calls are TRBV19 and TRBJ1-5; unclear D gene. The germline V gene encodes CDR1 LNHDA and CDR2 SQIVND (reference sequence). The CDR3 totals 12 residues. V was pared by 0 bases and J by 12 bases, with 9 bases between. CDR3 bases: TGTGCCAGTAGTATAGATTCCACTCTCCAGCATTTT. Its translation is CASSIDSTLQHF.

The genes are TRBV6-5 and TRBJ1-5; TRBD1 is a possible D gene (5 bases). The CDR3 is 16 amino acids. Trimming took off 4 bases at V and 0 bases at J, with 13 bases between the two ends. Germline CDR1 reads MNHEY; CDR2 reads SVGAGI. The CDR3 DNA sequence: TGTGCCAGCAGTTCACGGAGGGGCCTTAGCAATCAGCCCCAGCATTTT. Translation: CASSSRRGLSNQPQHF.

This chain links TRBV7-2 with TRBJ2-3; D is perhaps TRBD2 (5 bases). The length of the CDR3 is 15 residues. V lost 3 bases and J 0 bases, leaving 10 bases between the germline ends. Germline values: CDR1 SGHTA, CDR2 FQGNSA. CDR3 sequence: CASSLSGKSTDTQYF. The CDR3 DNA follows: TGTGCCAGCAGCTTGAGCGGAAAGAGCACAGATACGCAGTATTTT.

DNA of the CDR3: TGTGCCAGCAGCATCCAGGGAAATTCAAATGAAAAACTGTTTTTT. It codes for CASSIQGNSNEKLFF. The J gene is TRBJ1-4, the V gene TRBV11-2, with D perhaps matching TRBD1 (5 bases). CDR1 is SGHAT and CDR2 is FQNNGV in the germline V gene. This CDR3 region has 15 residues. V lost 5 bases to trimming and J lost 5 bases, with 15 bases between them. The variable domain in full, with the rest retrieved from reference TRBV11-2 and TRBJ1-4, is EAGVAQSPRYKIIEKRQSVAFWCNPISGHATLYWYQQILGQGPKLLIQFQNNGVVDDSQLPKDRFSAERLKGVDSTLKIQPAKLEDSAVYLCASSIQGNSNEKLFFGSGTQLSVL.

The chain carries TRBV15 and TRBJ2-2, with 8 bases identical to TRBD2. The CDR3 consists of 19 residues. V was clipped by 0 bases and J by 1 base; unmatched bases: 10. The germline gives CDR1 LNHNV, CDR2 YYDKDF (reference sequence). CDR3 protein: CATSRDLGLVPMNTGELFF. The CDR3 nucleotides are TGTGCCACCAGCAGAGATCTGGGACTAGTACCCATGAACACCGGGGAGCTGTTTTTT. The full variable domain, completed using reference TRBV15 and TRBJ2-2, is DAMVIQNPRYQVTQFGKPVTLSCSQTLNHNVMYWYQQKSSQAPKLLFHYYDKDFNNEADTPDNFQSRRPNTSFCFLDIRSPGLGDTAMYLCATSRDLGLVPMNTGELFFGEGSRLTVL.

The rearrangement uses TRBV11-2 and TRBJ1-1; D ambiguous. CDR3 length: 15 amino acids. V was shortened by 0 bases and J by 0 bases, with 8 bases between the two germline ends. Germline loops: CDR1 SGHAT, CDR2 FQNNGV. The CDR3 protein is CASSLERGLNTEAFF. As DNA, the CDR3 is TGTGCCAGCAGCTTAGAGAGAGGGTTGAACACTGAAGCTTTCTTT. The entire variable domain, with the rest obtained from reference TRBV11-2 and TRBJ1-1, is as follows: EAGVAQSPRYKIIEKRQSVAFWCNPISGHATLYWYQQILGQGPKLLIQFQNNGVVDDSQLPKDRFSAERLKGVDSTLKIQPAKLEDSAVYLCASSLERGLNTEAFFGQGTRLTVV.

The V call is TRBV4-1, the J call TRBJ1-5, with 11 bases identical to TRBD1. The V gene's germline CDR1 is MGHRA and CDR2 YSYEKL. V was clipped by 0 bases and J by 5 bases; unmatched bases: 6. The CDR3 has 17 residues. The CDR3 sequence: CASSQDGMGQGDQPQHF. CDR3 in DNA: TGCGCCAGCAGCCAAGATGGTATGGGACAGGGGGATCAGCCCCAGCATTTT.

The rearrangement uses TRBV24-1 and TRBJ1-3; D remains ambiguous. Germline V gene data show CDR1 as KGHDR and CDR2 as SFDVKD. The CDR3 consists of 11 residues. V shed 10 bases and J shed 8 bases, with 11 bases lying between them. The CDR3 loop reads CATGKGDTIYF. The CDR3 DNA reads as TGTGCCACGGGGAAGGGAGACACCATATATTTT.

This sequence joins TRBV19 and TRBJ1-2, with TRBD1 identical over 9 bases. V lost 7 bases, J lost 7 bases, and 10 bases stayed unmatched. The germline V gene has CDR1 LNHDA and CDR2 SQIVND (reference sequence). This CDR3 contains 14 residues. The CDR3 reads CASTARDRVGGYTF. In nucleotides, the CDR3 is TGTGCCAGTACTGCCCGGGACAGGGTTGGTGGCTACACCTTC. Together with reference TRBV19 and TRBJ1-2, the CDR3 gives the full variable domain: DGGITQSPKYLFRKEGQNVTLSCEQNLNHDAMYWYRQDPGQGLRLIYYSQIVNDFQKGDIAEGYSVSREKKESFPLTVTSAQKNPTAFYLCASTARDRVGGYTFGSGTRLTVV.

The chain couples TRBV4-1 to TRBJ2-5; D may be TRBD1 (6 bases). Trimming left V 7 bases short and J 5 bases short, with 17 bases between. The CDR3 covers 14 residues. The germline CDR1 and CDR2 sequences are MGHRA and YSYEKL. The CDR3 protein is CASTALYREETQYF. CDR3 DNA: TGCGCCAGCACCGCCCTTTACAGGGAGGAGACCCAGTACTTC.